This T cell receptor (beta chain) was identified in a study of cytomegalovirus exposure and HLA in healthy donors. On this clone itself: The target antigen is unknown.

Findings of the study overall: According to a later analysis, most TCR beta chains associated with CMV appeared HLA-restricted. CMV serostatus alone was available as immune exposure information. Donors belonging to an Asian-associated ancestry cluster reportedly showed fewer N-insertions in productive TCRs than the approximately 670-donor mean, according to what a later analysis found.

With 0 bases removed from V and 9 bases from J, the gap between germline ends came to 29 bases. Germline V lookup: CDR1 SGHVS, CDR2 FQNEAQ. CDR3 size: 19 residues. It was with 60 Vbeta and 13 Jbeta primers that the PCR ran. TCRdb's copy holds only in-frame clones and misses some; the assay was immunoSEQ multiplex PCR. The data show about 180,000 clones, with more than 60% seen just once and under 3% held by the top ten. Healthy individuals who donated bone marrow served as the donors. The V gene is TRBV7-8, the J gene TRBJ1-2; D is undetermined. The clonotype was recovered from a human donor in good health. Input material: PBMCs. The CDR3 region has the DNA TGTGCCAGCAGCTTAGCGCTGGAGGATTCCATTTCGAGTATCACCCGCTACACCTTC. Amino acid sequence: CASSLALEDSISSITRYTF.